These 26 T cell receptor beta chains came from one sample sequenced in a study of early T cells in non-severe SARS-CoV-2 infection (dated by TCRdb to the early 2020s). Library generation was performed with 5' RACE. The listed sequencing device is NextSeq 500. The public reads were run again by TCRdb, first through fastp at Q25 and then through MiXCR, and only productive beta chains were kept. Rows matching on CDR3 protein sequence are summarized as one entry with the most common DNA and genes. Within this sample are about 98,000 distinct CDR3 sequences, with around 10% of them counted one time only. Approximately 5.4% of the sample is held by the ten biggest clonotypes. The sequencing sample was made of whole blood. These receptors all come from an adult who was a healthcare worker with PCR-confirmed SARS-CoV-2 infection or an uninfected control (not recorded which).

This chain joins TRBV19 and TRBJ1-5; tentative D call: TRBD1 (6 bases). V shed 8 bases and J shed 6 bases, with 17 bases lying between them. Germline values: CDR1 LNHDA, CDR2 SQIVND (reference sequence). The CDR3 spans 14 residues. The CDR3 loop reads CASSEGGRVQPQHF. In DNA form, the CDR3 reads TGTGCCAGTTCCGAGGGGGGGCGTGTTCAGCCCCAGCATTTT. Combining the CDR3 with reference TRBV19 and TRBJ1-5 gives the whole variable domain DGGITQSPKYLFRKEGQNVTLSCEQNLNHDAMYWYRQDPGQGLRLIYYSQIVNDFQKGDIAEGYSVSREKKESFPLTVTSAQKNPTAFYLCASSEGGRVQPQHFGDGTRLSIL.

This clonotype was seen a handful of times. J is TRBJ2-1 and V is TRBV20-1; TRBD1 is a possible D gene (6 bases). CDR1 and CDR2 (germline): DFQATT, SNEGSKA (reference sequence). This CDR3 has 14 residues. V was shortened by 7 bases and J by 0 bases, with 13 bases between the two germline ends. CDR3 sequence reads: CSVGQQSSYNEQFF. The CDR3 DNA is TGCAGTGTAGGACAGCAGAGCTCCTACAATGAGCAGTTCTTC.

This clonotype was counted ten times or more. The gene calls are TRBV14 and TRBJ1-6; the D is unclear. The germline gives CDR1 SGHDN, CDR2 FVKESK. The CDR3 covers 14 residues. V was pared by 0 bases and J by 7 bases, with 7 bases between. The CDR3 nucleotides read TGTGCCAGCAGCCAAGACTACGGGAATTCACCCCTCCACTTT. Translated: CASSQDYGNSPLHF.

This clonotype has more than one count but fewer than ten. The chain joins TRBV12-3 or TRBV12-4 to TRBJ1-1; D ambiguous. There are 13 residues in the CDR3. V dropped 4 bases and J dropped 5 bases, with 11 bases sitting between them. The CDR3: CASSSSASTEAFF. The CDR3 coding sequence is TGTGCCAGCAGTTCTAGTGCCAGTACTGAAGCTTTCTTT.

The V call is TRBV29-1, the J call TRBJ1-2; D unresolved. Deletions cut 4 bases from V and 4 bases from J, with 19 bases between. CDR3 length: 15 residues. Per germline, CDR1 SQVTM and CDR2 ANQGSEA. CDR3 in DNA: TGCAGCGTTGCAATGTCTTCAGACTCCTTCTATGGCTACACCTTC. This codes for CSVAMSSDSFYGYTF.

This clonotype occurred many times. Germline and junction disagree at one end, which may indicate a read error. The chain carries TRBV30 and TRBJ1-2; perhaps TRBD1 as D (5 bases). CDR3 length: 13 amino acids. Germline CDR1 and CDR2: GTSNPN and SVGIG (reference sequence). The CDR3 nucleotides read TGTGCCTGGAGTGTCCAAATGGCCAGGGAGGGATTATTC. It translates to CAWSVQMAREGLF. Based on the CDR3 plus reference TRBV30 and TRBJ1-2, the full variable domain is SQTIHQWPATLVQPVGSPLSLECTVEGTSNPNLYWYRQAAGRGLQLLFYSVGIGQISSEVPQNLSASRPQDRQFILSSKKLLLSDSGFYLCAWSVQMAREGLFGSGTRLTVV.

The chain combines TRBV7-9 with TRBJ1-1; the match to TRBD1 covers 9 bases. This CDR3 is 15 amino acids long. Trimming cost V 3 bases and J 5 bases; bases outside gene matches: 7. Germline V gene lookup returns CDR1 SEHNR and CDR2 FQNEAQ (reference sequence). The CDR3 DNA reads as TGTGCCAGCAGCTTTCCGACAGGGGGGAAAACTGAAGCTTTCTTT. This translates into CASSFPTGGKTEAFF. Filled out from reference TRBV7-9 and TRBJ1-1, the complete variable domain reads DTGVSQNPRHKITKRGQNVTFRCDPISEHNRLYWYRQTLGQGPEFLTYFQNEAQLEKSRLLSDRFSAERPKGSFSTLEIQRTEQGDSAMYLCASSFPTGGKTEAFFGQGTRLTVV.

This clonotype was seen repeatedly, ten times or more. The chain has TRBV27 and TRBJ1-1, with D hard to call. Germline lookup yields CDR1 MNHEY and CDR2 SMNVEV (reference sequence). The ends were cut back, 5 bases at V and 5 bases at J, with 15 bases in the middle. This CDR3 region has 14 residues. In nucleotides, the CDR3 is TGTGCCAGCAGTAAACCGGGAATGAGGACTGAAGCTTTCTTT. This gives the protein CASSKPGMRTEAFF.

To note about this clonotype: A read error may be the cause here, since a much bigger clone is one base away. The CDR3 DNA reads TGTGCCAGCAGAGCCAAGAACACTGAAGCTTTCTTT. As protein: CASRAKNTEAFF. V is TRBV25-1 and J is TRBJ1-1; D ambiguous. With 6 bases removed from V and 1 base from J, the gap between germline ends came to 6 bases. CDR1 is MGHDK and CDR2 is SYGVNS in the germline V gene. The CDR3 has 12 residues.

The table lists this clonotype with many counts. V usage is TRBV7-9 and J usage is TRBJ2-1, with a tentative D call TRBD2 (6 bases). The CDR3 covers 12 residues. In germline, CDR1 is SEHNR, CDR2 FQNEAQ (reference sequence). Trimming pared 4 bases from V and 9 bases from J, leaving 10 bases between. For the CDR3, the DNA is TGTGCCAGCAGCTCAGGACTAATTGAGCAGTTCTTC. This codes for CASSSGLIEQFF.

This chain joins TRBV3-1 and TRBJ1-2; 7 positions match TRBD1. V lost 3 bases, J lost 1 base, and 2 bases stayed unmatched. CDR1 and CDR2 from the germline V gene are LGHDT and YNNKEL (reference sequence). This CDR3 comprises 14 residues. The CDR3 loop is CASSQGTVNYGYTF. The CDR3 bases are TGTGCCAGCAGCCAGGGGACAGTTAACTATGGCTACACCTTC.

The chain is built from TRBV27 and TRBJ1-5; D not resolved. The germline V gene has CDR1 MNHEY and CDR2 SMNVEV (reference sequence). Between the trimmed V and J ends, which lost 6 bases and 1 base, there was a span of 10 bases. The CDR3 has 14 residues. This CDR3 is CASSPGRSNQPQHF. As DNA, the CDR3 is TGTGCCAGCAGCCCTGGACGGAGCAATCAGCCCCAGCATTTT.

As for this clonotype: The junction does not match germline at one end; this may be a read error. The V and J genes are TRBV2 and TRBJ2-7; TRBD1 matches 7 bases. Germline CDR1 is SNHLY and CDR2 is FYNNEI. The CDR3 spans 16 residues. The CDR3, as DNA: TGTGCCAGCAGCATCCCATGGGACAGCCCCAGGCCCCTCTGGCACTTC. Protein sequence: CASSIPWDSPRPLWHF.

The chain links TRBV6-5 to TRBJ2-3; TRBD2 aligns across 14 bases. Germline V gene sequence: CDR1 MNHEY, CDR2 SVGAGI. This CDR3 contains 17 residues. J lost 4 bases, V lost 5 bases, and 8 bases had no gene match. The CDR3 DNA is TGTGCCAGCAGTCCCCCGCGGGGACTAGCGGGAGCAGATACGCAGTATTTT. It specifies CASSPPRGLAGADTQYF.

V and J are TRBV12-3 or TRBV12-4 and TRBJ1-5; a weak D match, TRBD1 (6 bases). The CDR3 is 13 amino acids. The V and J ends lost 8 bases and 3 bases respectively, with 11 bases between them. The CDR3 reads CASGRQANQPQHF. The CDR3 region has the DNA TGTGCCAGCGGGCGACAGGCCAATCAGCCCCAGCATTTT.

The rearrangement joins TRBV4-1 to TRBJ1-5; no clear D. The germline CDR1 and CDR2 sequences are MGHRA and YSYEKL. The CDR3 runs to 14 residues. V was pared by 0 bases and J by 4 bases, with 7 bases between. CDR3 residues: CASSQDRVNQPQHF. The CDR3 coding sequence is TGCGCCAGCAGCCAAGATCGGGTGAATCAGCCCCAGCATTTT.

The table lists this clonotype with many counts. This chain uses TRBV6-6 with TRBJ2-1; D is unclear. Per the germline V gene, CDR1 is MNHNY and CDR2 is SVGAGI (reference sequence). There are 14 residues in the CDR3. V dropped 4 bases and J dropped 9 bases, with 16 bases sitting between them. In DNA, the CDR3 is TGTGCCAGCAGTTTTGGCCGAGTGCGCGGTGAGCAGTTCTTC. It yields the protein CASSFGRVRGEQFF.

The chain couples TRBV30 to TRBJ2-3; TRBD2 might be the D (5 bases). CDR1 is GTSNPN and CDR2 is SVGIG in the germline V gene (reference sequence). V gave up 2 bases and J gave up 0 bases, with 9 bases separating them. CDR3 length: 14 residues. CDR3 nucleotide sequence: TGTGCCTGGAGTCATGGCGGGAGCACAGATACGCAGTATTTT. As protein: CAWSHGGSTDTQYF.

This clonotype was counted at least ten times. Written as DNA, the CDR3 is TGTGCCAGCAGTGATAAGGGGCGGCAGCCCCAGCATTTT. Protein: CASSDKGRQPQHF. The chain links TRBV2 to TRBJ1-5; the D gene is possibly TRBD1 (5 bases). CDR1 and CDR2 from the germline V gene are SNHLY and FYNNEI. This CDR3 region has 13 residues. V lost 3 bases and J 7 bases, leaving 10 bases between the germline ends.

This clonotype was observed many times. V usage is TRBV2 and J usage is TRBJ2-7, with D tentatively TRBD1 (6 bases). Germline assignment: CDR1 SNHLY and CDR2 FYNNEI. This CDR3 region has 14 residues. Trimming removed 6 bases at V and 2 bases at J, with 14 bases between. CDR3 region: CASSLQGTTYEQYF. CDR3 coding DNA: TGTGCCAGCAGCTTACAGGGTACTACCTACGAGCAGTACTTC.

There are a few counts of this clonotype. J is TRBJ2-1 and V is TRBV12-3 or TRBV12-4; 10 bases align to TRBD1. This CDR3 region has 15 residues. V shed 3 bases, J shed 4 bases, and the junction held 3 bases outside the gene matches. The CDR3, as DNA: TGTGCCAGCAGTTTGGGACAGGGGAGATACAATGAGCAGTTCTTC. It yields the protein CASSLGQGRYNEQFF.

This clonotype was seen a few times. The genes are TRBV9 and TRBJ2-7; perhaps TRBD1 as D (5 bases). The CDR3 sequence is 14 residues long. V shed 3 bases and J shed 0 bases, with 10 bases lying between them. Germline V gives CDR1 SGDLS, CDR2 YYNGEE. The CDR3 reads CASSADTYSYEQYF. CDR3 in DNA: TGTGCCAGCAGCGCGGACACTTACTCCTACGAGCAGTACTTC.

This clonotype was detected only a few times. The V call is TRBV11-2, the J call TRBJ2-5; D might be TRBD2 (6 bases). V shed 8 bases and J shed 0 bases, with 10 bases lying between them. Germline lookup yields CDR1 SGHAT and CDR2 FQNNGV. The CDR3 has 13 residues. The CDR3 loop is CASRRDYQETQYF. The DNA of the CDR3 is TGTGCCAGCCGCCGGGACTACCAAGAGACCCAGTACTTC.

This clonotype was seen at least ten times. The rearrangement uses TRBV5-6 and TRBJ1-1; 7 nucleotides align to TRBD1. The CDR3 sequence is 14 residues long. Trimming removed 4 bases from V and 0 bases from J; junction bases left unmatched: 3. Germline V gives CDR1 SGHDT, CDR2 YYEEEE. CDR3 in amino acids: CASSRDRMNTEAFF. The DNA for the CDR3 is TGTGCCAGCAGCCGGGACAGAATGAACACTGAAGCTTTCTTT.

This clonotype showed up many times. The rearrangement uses TRBV6-1 and TRBJ1-6, with 7 bases aligning to TRBD1. V gave up 8 bases and J gave up 8 bases; unmatched junction bases: 12. The CDR3 has 15 residues. Germline CDR1 reads MNHNS; CDR2 reads SASEGT. CDR3 in amino acids: CASGGDRGLHSPLHF. DNA of the CDR3: TGTGCCAGCGGCGGGGACAGAGGACTTCATTCACCCCTCCACTTT.

The CDR3 spells CASSPSWGNTIYF. CDR3 nucleotides: TGTGCCAGCAGCCCGAGCTGGGGAAACACCATATATTTT. V gene TRBV5-5 combines with J gene TRBJ1-3; D not certain. The CDR3 has 13 amino acids. Germline V gene lookup returns CDR1 SGHKS and CDR2 YYEKEE (reference sequence). Trimming removed 4 bases at V and 4 bases at J, with 9 bases between.